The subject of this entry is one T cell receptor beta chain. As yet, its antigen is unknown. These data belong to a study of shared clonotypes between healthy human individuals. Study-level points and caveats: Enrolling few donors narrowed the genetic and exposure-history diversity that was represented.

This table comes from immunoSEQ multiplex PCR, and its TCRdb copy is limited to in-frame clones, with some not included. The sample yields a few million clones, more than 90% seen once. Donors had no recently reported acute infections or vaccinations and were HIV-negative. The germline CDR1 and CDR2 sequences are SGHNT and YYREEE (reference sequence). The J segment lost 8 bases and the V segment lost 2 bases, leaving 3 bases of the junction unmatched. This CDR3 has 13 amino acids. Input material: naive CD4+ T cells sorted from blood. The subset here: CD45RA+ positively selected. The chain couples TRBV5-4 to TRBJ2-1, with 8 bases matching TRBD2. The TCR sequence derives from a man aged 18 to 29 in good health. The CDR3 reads CASSLQTSDEQFF. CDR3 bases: TGTGCCAGCAGCTTACAGACTAGCGATGAGCAGTTCTTC. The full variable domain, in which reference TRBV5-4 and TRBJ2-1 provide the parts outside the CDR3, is ETGVTQSPTHLIKTRGQQVTLRCSSQSGHNTVSWYQQALGQGPQFIFQYYREEENGRGNFPPRFSGLQFPNYSSELNVNALELDDSALYLCASSLQTSDEQFFGPGTRLTVL.